This T cell receptor beta chain is drawn from a study of T cell repertoires in cytomegalovirus infection. Overall study: A matching HLA type, together with CMV infection, was signaled by public TCR beta signatures.

TCRdb redid the calling of the reads with MiXCR, one entry per CDR3 protein. The sample yields about 330,000 distinct CDR3 sequences, around a tenth seen once. The germline V and J ends were trimmed by 3 bases and 3 bases, with 12 bases remaining between them. CDR1 is DFQATT, CDR2 SNEGSKA, per germline (reference sequence). CDR3 length: 13 amino acids. Broader study findings: The study identified carriers of CMV plus the relevant HLA from cumulative public TCR beta family frequency. HLA-C-restricted, CMV-specific TCR beta clonotypes were dominant ex vivo.

Turning to this clonotype: No antigen is known for it.

The V gene is TRBV20-1, the J gene TRBJ2-7; no clear D. The sample was PBMCs. This receptor was taken from a human donor in good health (CMV status not recorded). Some clones in this sample may be carry-over from other donors' samples. In DNA form, the CDR3 reads TGCAGTGCTAGCTCTGGCGTAGACTACGAGCAGTACTTC. It codes for CSASSGVDYEQYF.